Listed here is a single TCR beta chain. The antigen is undetermined. The sample originates from a study of T cell repertoires in cytomegalovirus infection. Study context: Carrying CMV and the relevant HLA type showed in public TCR beta signatures.

This CDR3 spans 16 amino acids. Germline V gives CDR1 SGHVS, CDR2 FNYEAQ. Trimming took off 6 bases at V and 0 bases at J, with 14 bases between the two ends. TCRdb reprocessed the reads with MiXCR, giving one entry per CDR3 protein. The table records more than 150,000 distinct CDR3 sequences, over 25% of them present only once. Points from the study as a whole: CMV-specific TCR beta clonotypes restricted by HLA-C were the ones dominating the ex vivo response. Cumulative frequency (of public TCR beta family members) identified carriers of CMV plus the relevant HLA.

The V call is TRBV7-6, the J call TRBJ1-4; D remains ambiguous. The TCR originated in a human donor in good health (CMV status not recorded). Some clones in this sample may be carry-over from other donors' samples. Sequenced sample: PBMCs. Here the CDR3 DNA reads TGTGCCAGCAGTTTCGCCCAGTTTGCAACTAATGAAAAACTGTTTTTT. Translated, it gives CASSFAQFATNEKLFF.